This T cell receptor (beta chain) was identified during a study of response to subunit inactivated influenza vaccine. CDR1 MGHRA and CDR2 YSYEKL come from the germline V gene. V dropped 4 bases and J dropped 4; count of bases not matched to a gene: 21. This CDR3 region has 20 residues. Each CDR3 protein is one row after TCRdb ran MiXCR on the RT-PCR reads. The sample lists 650,000 to 850,000 distinct CDR3 sequences; approximately 15% were seen once. The material sequenced was PBMCs from blood, taken around 15 days before vaccination. The TCR sequence derives from a man aged 50-60 years who received an inactivated influenza vaccine. V usage is TRBV4-1 and J usage is TRBJ1-5; the match to TRBD1 covers 8 bases. This CDR3 reads CASSRTQYTTGGGSNQPQHF. CDR3 nucleotides: TGCGCCAGCAGCCGAACCCAATATACTACAGGGGGAGGATCGAATCAGCCCCAGCATTTT.